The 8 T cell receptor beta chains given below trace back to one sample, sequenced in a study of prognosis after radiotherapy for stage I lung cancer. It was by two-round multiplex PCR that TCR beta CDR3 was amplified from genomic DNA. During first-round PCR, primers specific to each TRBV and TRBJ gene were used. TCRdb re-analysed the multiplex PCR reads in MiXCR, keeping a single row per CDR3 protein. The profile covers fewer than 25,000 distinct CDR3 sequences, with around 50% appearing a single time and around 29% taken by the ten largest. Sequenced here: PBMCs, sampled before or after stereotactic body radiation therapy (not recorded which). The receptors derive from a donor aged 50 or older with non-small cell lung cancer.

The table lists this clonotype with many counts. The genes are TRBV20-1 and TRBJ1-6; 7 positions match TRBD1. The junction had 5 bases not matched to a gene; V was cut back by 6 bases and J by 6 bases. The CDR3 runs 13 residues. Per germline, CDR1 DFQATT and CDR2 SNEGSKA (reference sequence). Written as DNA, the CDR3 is TGCAGTGCGGAGGGGGCGCGTAATTCACCCCTCCACTTT. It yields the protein CSAEGARNSPLHF.

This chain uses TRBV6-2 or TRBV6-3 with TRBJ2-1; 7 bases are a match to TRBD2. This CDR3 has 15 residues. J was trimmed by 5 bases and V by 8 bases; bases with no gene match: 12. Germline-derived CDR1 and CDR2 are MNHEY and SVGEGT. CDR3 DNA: TGTGCCAGCGGTCCAAATAGCGGGTACGACAATGAGCAGTTCTTC. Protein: CASGPNSGYDNEQFF.

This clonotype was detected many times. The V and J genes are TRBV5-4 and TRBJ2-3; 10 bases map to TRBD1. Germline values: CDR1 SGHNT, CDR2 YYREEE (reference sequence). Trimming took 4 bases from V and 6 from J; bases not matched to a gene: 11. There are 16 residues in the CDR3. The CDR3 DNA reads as TGTGCCAGCAGCCCAGACGGGGGACAGGGGTCTGATACGCAGTATTTT. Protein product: CASSPDGGQGSDTQYF.

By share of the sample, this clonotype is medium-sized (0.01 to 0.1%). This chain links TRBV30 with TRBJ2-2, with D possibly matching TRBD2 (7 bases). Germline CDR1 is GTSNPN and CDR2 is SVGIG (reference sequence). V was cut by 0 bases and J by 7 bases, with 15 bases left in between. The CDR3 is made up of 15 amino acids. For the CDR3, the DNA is TGTGCCTGGAGTGTACGGGGGGCTAGCGGCGGGGAGCTGTTTTTT. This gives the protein CAWSVRGASGGELFF.

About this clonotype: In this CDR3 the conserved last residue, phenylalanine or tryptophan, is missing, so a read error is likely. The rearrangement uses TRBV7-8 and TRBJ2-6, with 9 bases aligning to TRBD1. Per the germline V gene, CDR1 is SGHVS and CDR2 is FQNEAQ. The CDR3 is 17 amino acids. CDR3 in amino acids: CASSLGTGISGANVLTS. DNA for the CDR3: TGTGCCAGCAGCTTGGGGACAGGGATCTCTGGTGCCAACGTCCTGACTTCC.

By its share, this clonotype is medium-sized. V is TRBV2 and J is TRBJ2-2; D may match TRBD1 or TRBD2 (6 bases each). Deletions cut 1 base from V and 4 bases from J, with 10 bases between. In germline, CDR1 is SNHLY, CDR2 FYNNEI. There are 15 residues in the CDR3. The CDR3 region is CASSEGGAGTGELFF. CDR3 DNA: TGTGCCAGCAGTGAAGGGGGGGCGGGCACCGGGGAGCTGTTTTTT. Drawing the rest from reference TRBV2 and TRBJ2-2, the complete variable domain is EPEVTQTPSHQVTQMGQEVILRCVPISNHLYFYWYRQILGQKVEFLVSFYNNEISEKSEIFDDQFSVERPDGSNFTLKIRSTKLEDSAMYFCASSEGGAGTGELFFGEGSRLTVL.

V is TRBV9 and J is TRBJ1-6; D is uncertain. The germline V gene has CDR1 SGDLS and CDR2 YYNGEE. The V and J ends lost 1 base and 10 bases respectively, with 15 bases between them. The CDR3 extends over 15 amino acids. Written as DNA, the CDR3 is TGTGCCAGCAGCGTAACGGGAGAGATAGGATCACCCCTCCACTTT. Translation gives CASSVTGEIGSPLHF. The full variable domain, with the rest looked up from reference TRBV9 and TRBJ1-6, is DSGVTQTPKHLITATGQRVTLRCSPRSGDLSVYWYQQSLDQGLQFLIQYYNGEERAKGNILERFSAQQFPDLHSELNLSSLELGDSALYFCASSVTGEIGSPLHFGNGTRLTVT.

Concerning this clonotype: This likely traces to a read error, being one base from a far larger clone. The CDR3 protein is CASSFQLVRIPLFF. The CDR3 bases are TGTGCCAGCAGCTTTCAACTAGTCCGGATCCCTCTGTTCTTC. The chain links TRBV11-2 to TRBJ2-4; weak D call: TRBD2 (5 bases). The CDR3 is 14 amino acids. Germline V CDR1 and CDR2: SGHAT, FQNNGV.